This is a list of T cell receptor beta chains from one sample in a study of blood T cell repertoires in COVID-19. The table came from immunoSEQ multiplex PCR; TCRdb's copy has only in-frame clones and leaves some out. This sample has over 150,000 clones, with about 86% found just once. The sequenced material came from peripheral blood. These receptors originate from a woman aged 70 to 79 with COVID-19, enrolled during active disease. CDR3s leave out the opening cysteine and the closing phenylalanine or tryptophan. Each record gives: CDR3 protein, J gene, V gene.

CDR3 protein: ASSEEIPTSTGELF
J gene: TRBJ2-2
V gene: TRBV7-9

CDR3 protein: ASSLGQSGNTIY
J gene: TRBJ1-3
V gene: TRBV5-4

CDR3 protein: ASSSTGGNPYGYT
J gene: TRBJ1-2
V gene: TRBV7-9

CDR3 protein: APGAVSGNTIY
J gene: TRBJ1-3
V gene: TRBV7-9

CDR3 protein: ASSFLDVTSGSYEQY
J gene: TRBJ2-7
V gene: TRBV28

CDR3 protein: ASSRLAGGLETQY
J gene: TRBJ2-5
V gene: TRBV6-4

CDR3 protein: ASSTGVRNNGYT
J gene: TRBJ1-2
V gene: TRBV19

CDR3 protein: ASSPGVSGANVLT
J gene: TRBJ2-6
V gene: TRBV7-9

CDR3 protein: ASSLRGRNRAHGYT
J gene: TRBJ1-2
V gene: TRBV11-3

CDR3 protein: ASSSPGGLLSTEAF
J gene: TRBJ1-1
V gene: TRBV28

CDR3 protein: ASSLVRTGNEKLF
J gene: TRBJ1-4
V gene: TRBV7-9

CDR3 protein: ASSLRGGTGHTDTQY
J gene: TRBJ2-3
V gene: TRBV11-2

CDR3 protein: SASRRGSSYNEQF
J gene: TRBJ2-1
V gene: TRBV20-1

CDR3 protein: ASSQEYLRGGYT
J gene: TRBJ1-2
V gene: TRBV4-1

CDR3 protein: ASSLGQRDYGYT
J gene: TRBJ1-2
V gene: TRBV5-6

CDR3 protein: ASSISTVPLTEAF
J gene: TRBJ1-1
V gene: TRBV19

CDR3 protein: ASSIVTGGGSNEQF
J gene: TRBJ2-1
V gene: TRBV19

CDR3 protein: ASSVGPGQTMNTEAF
J gene: TRBJ1-1
V gene: TRBV9

CDR3 protein: ASSFGGANYEQY
J gene: TRBJ2-7
V gene: TRBV5-5

CDR3 protein: ASRGREGTDTQY
J gene: TRBJ2-3
V gene: TRBV19

CDR3 protein: ASLGVGYT
J gene: TRBJ1-2
V gene: TRBV28

CDR3 protein: ASSPPLAGTEIRYT
J gene: TRBJ1-2
V gene: TRBV3-1/TRBV3-2

CDR3 protein: AWRIQLNYGYT
J gene: TRBJ1-2
V gene: TRBV30

CDR3 protein: ASSLGTGYGYT
J gene: TRBJ1-2
V gene: TRBV28

CDR3 protein: ATSLSHLSNQPQH
J gene: TRBJ1-5
V gene: TRBV15

CDR3 protein: ASTTTGNSNQPQH
J gene: TRBJ1-5
V gene: TRBV19

CDR3 protein: ASSENGQPQH
J gene: TRBJ1-5
V gene: TRBV2

CDR3 protein: ASSGDRGVVTGELF
J gene: TRBJ2-2
V gene: TRBV2

CDR3 protein: AYQSGGANTEAF
J gene: TRBJ1-1
V gene: TRBV2

CDR3 protein: ATSKRQGDSNQPQH
J gene: TRBJ1-5
V gene: TRBV15

CDR3 protein: ASSQSDTQY
J gene: TRBJ2-3
V gene: TRBV12-3/TRBV12-4

CDR3 protein: AWRGQGTLGYT
J gene: TRBJ1-2
V gene: TRBV30

CDR3 protein: ACSGHNEQF
J gene: TRBJ2-1
V gene: TRBV30

CDR3 protein: ASGTGSSGNTIY
J gene: TRBJ1-3
V gene: TRBV6-6

CDR3 protein: ASSESVRTEAF
J gene: TRBJ1-1
V gene: TRBV9

CDR3 protein: ASSKVSGTLNQPQH
J gene: TRBJ1-5
V gene: TRBV21-1

CDR3 protein: AISARRDRVGANVLT
J gene: TRBJ2-6
V gene: TRBV10-3

CDR3 protein: ASSRHENMNTEAF
J gene: TRBJ1-1
V gene: TRBV7-9

CDR3 protein: AWTRGRRAF
J gene: TRBJ1-1
V gene: TRBV30

CDR3 protein: ASSYRGGGDEKLF
J gene: TRBJ1-4
V gene: TRBV6-5

CDR3 protein: ASSGGQGVTQY
J gene: TRBJ2-5
V gene: TRBV2

CDR3 protein: ASSSLLAGVTDTQY
J gene: TRBJ2-3
V gene: TRBV7-6

CDR3 protein: ASSPTRGTGNQPQH
J gene: TRBJ1-5
V gene: TRBV28

CDR3 protein: ASSYGAYTDTQY
J gene: TRBJ2-3
V gene: TRBV6-5

CDR3 protein: SVLTPKYEQY
J gene: TRBJ2-7
V gene: TRBV29-1

CDR3 protein: ATSDYYYEQY
J gene: TRBJ2-7
V gene: TRBV24-1

CDR3 protein: ASSYSAGGLYGYT
J gene: TRBJ1-2
V gene: TRBV6-5

CDR3 protein: ASSTRDRLADTQY
J gene: TRBJ2-3
V gene: TRBV7-9

CDR3 protein: SVELAENEKLF
J gene: TRBJ1-4
V gene: TRBV29-1

CDR3 protein: ASSQLVGQGGHEQY
J gene: TRBJ2-7
V gene: TRBV7-8

CDR3 protein: ASQERGGREETQY
J gene: TRBJ2-5
V gene: TRBV5-1

CDR3 protein: ASSETGGAGYGYT
J gene: TRBJ1-2
V gene: TRBV6-1

CDR3 protein: ASSPRGLAGDREQY
J gene: TRBJ2-7
V gene: TRBV13

CDR3 protein: ASSPPSRSGANVLT
J gene: TRBJ2-6
V gene: TRBV18

CDR3 protein: ASTLSGGPYNEQF
J gene: TRBJ2-1
V gene: TRBV3-1/TRBV3-2

CDR3 protein: ASSDPGTAKKNIQY
J gene: TRBJ2-4
V gene: TRBV19

CDR3 protein: ASSLAERNYGYT
J gene: TRBJ1-2
V gene: TRBV5-1

CDR3 protein: ASSPAGGATGELF
J gene: TRBJ2-2
V gene: TRBV9

CDR3 protein: ASNSGGAKWTGELF
J gene: TRBJ2-2
V gene: TRBV19